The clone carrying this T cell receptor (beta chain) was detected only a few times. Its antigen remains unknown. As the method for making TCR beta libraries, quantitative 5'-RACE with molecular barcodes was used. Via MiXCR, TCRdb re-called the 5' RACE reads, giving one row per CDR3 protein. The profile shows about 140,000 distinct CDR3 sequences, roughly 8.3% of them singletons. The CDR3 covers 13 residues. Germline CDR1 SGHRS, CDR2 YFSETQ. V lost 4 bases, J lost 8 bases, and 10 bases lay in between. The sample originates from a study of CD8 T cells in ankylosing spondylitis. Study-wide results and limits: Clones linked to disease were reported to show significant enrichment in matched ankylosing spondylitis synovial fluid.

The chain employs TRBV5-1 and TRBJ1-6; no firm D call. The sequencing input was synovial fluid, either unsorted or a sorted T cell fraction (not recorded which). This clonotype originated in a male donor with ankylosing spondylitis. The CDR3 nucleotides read TGCGCCAGCAGCACCCGGGAAGATTCACCCCTCCACTTT. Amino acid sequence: CASSTREDSPLHF.